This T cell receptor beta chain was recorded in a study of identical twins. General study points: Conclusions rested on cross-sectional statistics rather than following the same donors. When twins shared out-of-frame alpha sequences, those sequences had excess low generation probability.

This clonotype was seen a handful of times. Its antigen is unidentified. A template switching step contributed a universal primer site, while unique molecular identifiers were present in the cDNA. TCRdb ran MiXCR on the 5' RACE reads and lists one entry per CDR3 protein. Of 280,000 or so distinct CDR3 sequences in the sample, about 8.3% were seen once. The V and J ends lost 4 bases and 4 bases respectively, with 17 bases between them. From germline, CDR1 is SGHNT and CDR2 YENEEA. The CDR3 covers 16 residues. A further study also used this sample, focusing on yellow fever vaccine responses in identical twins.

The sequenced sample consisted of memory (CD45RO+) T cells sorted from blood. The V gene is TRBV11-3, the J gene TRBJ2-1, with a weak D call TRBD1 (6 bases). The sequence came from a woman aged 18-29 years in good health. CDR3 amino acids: CASSSGQYPFYNEQFF. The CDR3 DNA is TGTGCCAGCAGCTCTGGACAGTATCCATTTTACAATGAGCAGTTCTTC. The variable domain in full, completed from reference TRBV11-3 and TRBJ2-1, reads EAGVVQSPRYKIIEKKQPVAFWCNPISGHNTLYWYLQNLGQGPELLIRYENEEAVDDSQLPKDRFSAERLKGVDSTLKIQPAELGDSAVYLCASSSGQYPFYNEQFFGPGTRLTVL.